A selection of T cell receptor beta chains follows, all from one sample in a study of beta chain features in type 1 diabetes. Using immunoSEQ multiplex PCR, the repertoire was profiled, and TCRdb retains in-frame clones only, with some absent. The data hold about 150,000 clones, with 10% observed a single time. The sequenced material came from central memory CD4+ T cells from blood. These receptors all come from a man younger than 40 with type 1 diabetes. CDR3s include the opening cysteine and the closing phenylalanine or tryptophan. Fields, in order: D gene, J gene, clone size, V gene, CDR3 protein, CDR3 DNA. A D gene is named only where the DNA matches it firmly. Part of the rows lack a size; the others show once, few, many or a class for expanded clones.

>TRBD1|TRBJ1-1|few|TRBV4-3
CASSRHRGQGSQKAFF
TGCGCCAGCAGCCGGCACCGGGGACAGGGGTCACAGAAAGCTTTCTTT
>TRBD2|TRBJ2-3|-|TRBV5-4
CASSLGGRRGDTQYF
TGTGCCAGCAGCTTGGGCGGGAGACGGGGAGATACGCAGTATTTT
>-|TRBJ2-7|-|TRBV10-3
CAANEGGSYEQYF
TGTGCCGCCAATGAAGGGGGATCCTACGAGCAGTACTTC
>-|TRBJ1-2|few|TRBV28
CASSRRDGYTF
TGTGCCAGCAGTCGTCGGGATGGCTACACCTTC
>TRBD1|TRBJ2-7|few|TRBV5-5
CASSSGPGQGTDEQYF
TGTGCCAGCAGCTCCGGTCCGGGACAGGGGACGGACGAGCAGTACTTC
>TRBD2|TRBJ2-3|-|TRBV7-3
CASGTGTSSDTQYF
TGTGCCAGCGGTACCGGGACTAGTTCAGATACGCAGTATTTT
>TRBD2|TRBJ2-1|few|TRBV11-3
CASGPSGTGYNEQFF
TGTGCCAGCGGTCCTAGCGGGACGGGGTACAATGAGCAGTTCTTC
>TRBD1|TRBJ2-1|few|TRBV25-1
CASSRTGDSYNEQFF
TGTGCCAGCAGTCGAACAGGGGACTCCTACAATGAGCAGTTCTTC
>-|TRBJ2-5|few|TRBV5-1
CASSLVQVSAETQYF
TGCGCCAGCAGCTTGGTTCAGGTTTCGGCGGAGACCCAGTACTTC
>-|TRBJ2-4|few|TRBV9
CASSALDSGKNIQYF
TGTGCCAGCAGCGCACTTGATTCGGGCAAAAACATTCAGTACTTC
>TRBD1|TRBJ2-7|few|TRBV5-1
CASSEQGHEQYF
TGCGCCAGCAGCGAACAGGGGCACGAGCAGTACTTC
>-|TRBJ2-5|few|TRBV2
CASAGAMRETQYF
TGTGCCAGCGCGGGGGCGATGAGGGAGACCCAGTACTTC
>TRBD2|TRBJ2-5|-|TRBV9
CASSVGLAGGSIETQYF
TGTGCCAGCAGCGTAGGGCTAGCGGGAGGATCTATTGAGACCCAGTACTTC
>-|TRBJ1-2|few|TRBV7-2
CASSLYTGWHGYTF
TGTGCCAGCAGCCTTTACACAGGGTGGCATGGCTACACCTTC
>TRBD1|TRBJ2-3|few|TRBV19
CASSDRGQTDTQYF
TGTGCCAGTAGTGACAGGGGGCAGACAGATACGCAGTATTTT
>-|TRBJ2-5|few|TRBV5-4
CASSLARIQETQYF
TGTGCCAGCAGCTTGGCCAGGATACAAGAGACCCAGTACTTC
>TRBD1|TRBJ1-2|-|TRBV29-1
CSVEIGLGTGGKANYGYTF
TGCAGCGTTGAAATTGGGCTCGGGACAGGGGGTAAGGCTAACTATGGCTACACCTTC
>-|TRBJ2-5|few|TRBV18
CASSPFSRGGQETQYF
TGTGCCAGCTCACCATTCTCAAGAGGGGGACAAGAGACCCAGTACTTC
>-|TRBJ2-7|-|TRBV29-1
CSVEGHRDYEQYF
TGCAGCGTTGAAGGACACCGGGACTACGAGCAGTACTTC
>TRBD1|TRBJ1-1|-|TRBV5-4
CASSFWAGGTTEAFF
TGTGCCAGCAGCTTTTGGGCAGGGGGGACCACTGAAGCTTTCTTT
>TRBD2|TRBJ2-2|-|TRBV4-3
CASRGLAGADTGELFF
TGCGCCAGCAGGGGACTAGCGGGAGCGGACACCGGGGAGCTGTTTTTT
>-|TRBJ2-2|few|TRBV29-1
CSVARANTGELFF
TGCAGCGTTGCTCGGGCGAACACCGGGGAGCTGTTTTTT
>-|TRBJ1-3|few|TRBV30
CAWSVGISGNTIYF
TGTGCCTGGAGTGTTGGCATATCAGGAAACACCATATATTTT
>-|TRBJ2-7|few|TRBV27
CASSLGVFSYEQYF
TGTGCCAGCAGTCTAGGGGTGTTCTCCTACGAGCAGTACTTC
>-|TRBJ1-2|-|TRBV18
CASSPRVGQSNYGYTF
TGTGCCAGCTCACCAAGGGTAGGACAGTCAAACTATGGCTACACCTTC
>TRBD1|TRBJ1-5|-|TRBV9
CASSVGTDPQPQHF
TGTGCCAGCAGCGTCGGGACAGATCCTCAGCCCCAGCATTTT
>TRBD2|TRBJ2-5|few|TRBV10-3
CAISLSGRAGETQYF
TGTGCCATCAGTCTTAGCGGGAGGGCTGGAGAGACCCAGTACTTC
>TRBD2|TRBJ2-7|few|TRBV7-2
CASSRTSGNEQYF
TGTGCCAGCAGCCGGACTAGCGGGAACGAGCAGTACTTC
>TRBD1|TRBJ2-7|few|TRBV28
CASRDRYEQYF
TGTGCCAGCAGGGACAGGTACGAGCAGTACTTC
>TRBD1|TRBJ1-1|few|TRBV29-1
CSVGQGGTEAFF
TGCAGCGTCGGACAGGGTGGCACTGAAGCTTTCTTT
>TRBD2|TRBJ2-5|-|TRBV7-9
CASSLLAGQETQYF
TGTGCCAGCAGCCTACTAGCGGGACAAGAGACCCAGTACTTC
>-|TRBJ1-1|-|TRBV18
CASSPRGQTTEAFF
TGTGCCAGCTCACCACGAGGACAGACCACTGAAGCTTTCTTT
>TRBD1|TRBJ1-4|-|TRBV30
CAWTAGDRGGEKLFF
TGTGCCTGGACCGCCGGGGACAGGGGAGGTGAAAAACTGTTTTTT
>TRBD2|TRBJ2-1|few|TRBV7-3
CASSKGLAGGDEQFF
TGTGCCAGCAGCAAAGGACTAGCGGGAGGGGATGAGCAGTTCTTC
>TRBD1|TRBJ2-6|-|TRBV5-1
CASSLSGGYSGANVLTF
TGCGCCAGCAGCTTGTCAGGGGGCTACTCTGGGGCCAACGTCCTGACTTTC
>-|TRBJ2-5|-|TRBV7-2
CASSLNKQETQYF
TGTGCCAGCAGCTTGAACAAACAAGAGACCCAGTACTTC
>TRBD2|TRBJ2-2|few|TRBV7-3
CASSLTGLETGELFF
TGTGCCAGCAGCTTAACGGGACTAGAGACCGGGGAGCTGTTTTTT
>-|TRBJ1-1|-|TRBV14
CASSQQNTEAFF
TGTGCCAGCAGCCAACAGAACACTGAAGCTTTCTTT
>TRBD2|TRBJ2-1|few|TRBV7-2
CASSSIAGGNGEQFF
TGTGCCAGCAGCTCAATAGCGGGAGGGAATGGTGAGCAGTTCTTC
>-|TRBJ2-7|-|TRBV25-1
CASTTASYEQYF
TGTGCCAGCACCACAGCTTCCTACGAGCAGTACTTC
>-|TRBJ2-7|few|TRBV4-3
CASSQDRQDYEQYF
TGCGCCAGCAGCCAAGATCGGCAGGACTACGAGCAGTACTTC
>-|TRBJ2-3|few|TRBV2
CASRYGITQYF
TGTGCCAGCAGATACGGGATCACGCAGTATTTT
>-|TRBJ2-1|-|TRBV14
CASSRLGRGFFNEQFF
TGTGCCAGCAGCCGGCTCGGCAGGGGTTTTTTCAATGAGCAGTTCTTC
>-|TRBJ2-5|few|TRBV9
CASSAYSRPQVETQYF
TGTGCCAGCAGCGCCTACTCCCGTCCCCAAGTGGAGACCCAGTACTTC
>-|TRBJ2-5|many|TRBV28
CASTDPGGQETQYF
TGTGCCAGCACTGATCCTGGAGGCCAAGAGACCCAGTACTTC
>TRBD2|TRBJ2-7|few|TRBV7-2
CASSLSASGTYEQYF
TGTGCCAGCAGCTTATCTGCTAGCGGAACCTACGAGCAGTACTTC
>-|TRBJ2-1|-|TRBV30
CAWSRGFLGEQFF
TGTGCCTGGAGTCGAGGGTTTTTGGGAGAGCAGTTCTTC
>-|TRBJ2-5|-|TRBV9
CASSASTGVQETQYF
TGTGCCAGCAGCGCCTCGACCGGAGTTCAAGAGACCCAGTACTTC
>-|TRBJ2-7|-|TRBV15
CATSRDTRVSYEQYF
TGTGCCACCAGCAGAGATACGAGGGTTTCCTACGAGCAGTACTTC
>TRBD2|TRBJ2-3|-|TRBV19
CASSISPSGNTDTQYF
TGTGCCAGTAGTATTTCCCCTAGCGGGAACACAGATACGCAGTATTTT
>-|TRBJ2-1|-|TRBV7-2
CASSPYYNEQFF
TGTGCCAGCAGCCCCTATTACAATGAGCAGTTCTTC
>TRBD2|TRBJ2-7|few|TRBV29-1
CSVEASGAEQYF
TGCAGCGTTGAGGCTAGCGGCGCCGAGCAGTACTTC
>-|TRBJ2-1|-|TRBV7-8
CASSLGWAPYNEQFF
TGTGCCAGCAGCTTAGGGTGGGCCCCCTACAATGAGCAGTTCTTC
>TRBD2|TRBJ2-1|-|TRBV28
CASQPRRRGGRAGEQFF
TGTGCCAGCCAACCTAGGAGAAGGGGCGGGAGGGCCGGTGAGCAGTTCTTC
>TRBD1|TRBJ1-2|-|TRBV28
CASRDRGNYGYTF
TGTGCCAGCAGAGACAGGGGAAACTACGGCTACACCTTC
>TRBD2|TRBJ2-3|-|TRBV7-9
CASTSGSFADTQYF
TGTGCCAGCACAAGCGGGAGTTTTGCAGATACGCAGTATTTT
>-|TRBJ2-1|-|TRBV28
CACTSDGIYYNEQFF
TGTGCCTGCACCTCCGACGGGATTTACTACAATGAGCAGTTCTTC
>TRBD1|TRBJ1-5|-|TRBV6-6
CASSLTGNQPQHF
TGTGCCAGCAGCTTGACAGGGAATCAGCCCCAGCATTTT
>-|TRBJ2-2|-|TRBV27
CASRRGGNTGELFF
TGTGCCAGCCGGAGGGGGGGAAACACCGGGGAGCTGTTTTTT